Below, one TCR beta chain is given with its context. Antigen unknown. The protocol was immunoSEQ multiplex PCR, while the TCRdb copy is restricted to in-frame clones and leaves out a portion. The sample lists roughly 90,000 clones, roughly 80% occurring once. This CDR3 region has 14 residues. Per germline, CDR1 SGHNT and CDR2 YENEEA. With V trimmed by 4 bases and J by 4 bases, 4 bases remained unmatched. This sample is part of a study of radiation and T cells in renal cell carcinoma. Study-level points and caveats: In blood, top tumor clones expanded by 2 weeks, shrinking by 4.

The time point denotes: blood 4 weeks post-SBRT, at nephrectomy. This sample's treatment: 15 Gy SBRT to primary tumor, nephrectomy 4 weeks later. Nephrectomy followed 15 Gy stereotactic body radiation by 4 weeks. Radiation-treated patients gave blood at baseline, week 2 and week 4. The tumor was a clear cell renal cell carcinoma. The sequencing used blood, collected from a patient whose treatment included radiotherapy and nephrectomy. The rearrangement uses TRBV11-3 and TRBJ2-5; 9 bases align to TRBD1. This clonotype was sampled from a man over 45 with renal cell carcinoma. In nucleotides, the CDR3 is TGTGCCAGCAGCTCACAGGGGGCTGGAGAGACCCAGTACTTC. It is translated as CASSSQGAGETQYF.